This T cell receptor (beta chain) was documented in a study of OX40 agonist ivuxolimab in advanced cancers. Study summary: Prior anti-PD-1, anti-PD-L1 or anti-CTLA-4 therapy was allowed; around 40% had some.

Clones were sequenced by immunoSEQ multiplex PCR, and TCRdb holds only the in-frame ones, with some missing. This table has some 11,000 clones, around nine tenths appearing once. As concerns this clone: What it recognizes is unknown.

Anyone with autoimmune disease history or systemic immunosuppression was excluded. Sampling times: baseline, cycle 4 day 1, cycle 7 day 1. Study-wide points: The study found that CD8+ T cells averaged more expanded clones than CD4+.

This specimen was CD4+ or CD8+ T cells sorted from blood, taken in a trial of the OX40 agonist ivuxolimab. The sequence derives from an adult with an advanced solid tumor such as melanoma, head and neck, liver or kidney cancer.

This CDR3 is CAWADPGPYEQYF. Written as DNA, the CDR3 is TGTGCCTGGGCCGACCCGGGCCCCTACGAGCAGTACTTC. The V and J genes are TRBV30 and TRBJ2-7; D remains ambiguous. CDR3 length: 13 residues. V dropped 5 bases and J dropped 2 bases, with 13 bases sitting between them. CDR1 is GTSNPN, CDR2 SVGIG, per germline (reference sequence).